The present TCR beta chain was sequenced within a study of blood T cells in healthy people across ages. Notes on the study in general: What prevented conclusive comparison of naive and antigen-experienced cells was that PBMCs were unsorted.

The germline CDR1 and CDR2 sequences are SGHTA and FQGTGA. The J segment lost 4 bases and the V segment lost 5 bases, leaving 8 bases of the junction unmatched. The CDR3 contains 15 residues. In regard to this clonotype: The antigen is unknown.

With a J-beta primer mix and a sample-barcoded 5' primer, a second PCR ran about 6 to 11 cycles. MiXCR, run by TCRdb on the 5' RACE reads, gives a single entry per CDR3 protein. The data hold 600,000 to 850,000 distinct CDR3 sequences, with roughly 43% observed a single time. The chain is built from TRBV7-3 and TRBJ2-3; 8 positions match TRBD2. The TCR comes from a woman aged 55-70 years in good health. The source material was blood. The CDR3 spells CASSHDGLASDTQYF. In nucleotides, the CDR3 is TGTGCCAGCAGCCACGATGGACTAGCCTCAGATACGCAGTATTTT.